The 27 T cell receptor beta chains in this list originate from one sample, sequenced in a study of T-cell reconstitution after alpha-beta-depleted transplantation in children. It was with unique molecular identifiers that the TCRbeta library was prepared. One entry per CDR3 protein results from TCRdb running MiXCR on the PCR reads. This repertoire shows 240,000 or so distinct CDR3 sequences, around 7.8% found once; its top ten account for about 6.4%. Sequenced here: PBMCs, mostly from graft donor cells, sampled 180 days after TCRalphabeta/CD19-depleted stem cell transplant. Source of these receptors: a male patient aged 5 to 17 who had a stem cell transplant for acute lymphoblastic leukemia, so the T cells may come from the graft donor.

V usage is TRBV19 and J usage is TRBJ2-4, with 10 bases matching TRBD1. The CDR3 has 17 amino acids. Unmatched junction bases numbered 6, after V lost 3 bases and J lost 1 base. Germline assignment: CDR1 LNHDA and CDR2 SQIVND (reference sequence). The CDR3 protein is CASSIRQGAGAKNIQYF. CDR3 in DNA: TGTGCCAGTAGTATCCGACAGGGGGCGGGGGCCAAAAACATTCAGTACTTC. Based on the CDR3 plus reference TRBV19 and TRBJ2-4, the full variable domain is DGGITQSPKYLFRKEGQNVTLSCEQNLNHDAMYWYRQDPGQGLRLIYYSQIVNDFQKGDIAEGYSVSREKKESFPLTVTSAQKNPTAFYLCASSIRQGAGAKNIQYFGAGTRLSVL.

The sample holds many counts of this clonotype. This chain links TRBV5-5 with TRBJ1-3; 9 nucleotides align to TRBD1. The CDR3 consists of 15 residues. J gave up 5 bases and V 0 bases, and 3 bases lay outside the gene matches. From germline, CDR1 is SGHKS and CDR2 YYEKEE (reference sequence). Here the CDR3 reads CASSLAGTGRNTIYF. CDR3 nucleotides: TGTGCCAGCAGCTTGGCGGGGACAGGGAGAAACACCATATATTTT.

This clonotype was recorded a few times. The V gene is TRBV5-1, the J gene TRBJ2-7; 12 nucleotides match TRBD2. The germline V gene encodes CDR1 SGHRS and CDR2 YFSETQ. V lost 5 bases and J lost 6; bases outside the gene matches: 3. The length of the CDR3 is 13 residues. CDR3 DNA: TGCGCCAGCAGGGGACTAGCGGGCCTCGAGCAGTACTTC. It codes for CASRGLAGLEQYF.

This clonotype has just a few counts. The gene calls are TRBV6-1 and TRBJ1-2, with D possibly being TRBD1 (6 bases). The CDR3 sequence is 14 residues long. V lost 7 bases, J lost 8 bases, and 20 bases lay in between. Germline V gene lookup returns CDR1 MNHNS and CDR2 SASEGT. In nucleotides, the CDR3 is TGTGCCAGCAACCAGGGGAGGGACGCTGGGGGCTACACCTTC. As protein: CASNQGRDAGGYTF.

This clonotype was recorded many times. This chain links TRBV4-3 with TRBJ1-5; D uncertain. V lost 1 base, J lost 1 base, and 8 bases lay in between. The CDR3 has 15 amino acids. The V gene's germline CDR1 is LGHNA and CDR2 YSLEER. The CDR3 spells CASSQGPESNQPQHF. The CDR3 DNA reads TGCGCCAGCAGCCAAGGGCCGGAGAGCAATCAGCCCCAGCATTTT.

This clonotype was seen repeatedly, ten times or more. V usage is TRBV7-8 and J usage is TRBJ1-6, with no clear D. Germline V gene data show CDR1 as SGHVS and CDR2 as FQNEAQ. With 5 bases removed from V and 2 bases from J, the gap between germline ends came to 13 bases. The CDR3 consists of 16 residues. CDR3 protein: CASSLFSVPYNSPLHF. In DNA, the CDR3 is TGTGCCAGCAGCCTATTTTCGGTCCCCTATAATTCACCCCTCCACTTT.

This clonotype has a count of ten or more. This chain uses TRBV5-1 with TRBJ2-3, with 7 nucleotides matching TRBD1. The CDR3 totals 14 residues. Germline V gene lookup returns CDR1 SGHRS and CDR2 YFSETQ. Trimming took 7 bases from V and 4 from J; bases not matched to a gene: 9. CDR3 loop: CASSGAGGADTQYF. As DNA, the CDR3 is TGCGCCAGCTCCGGGGCAGGGGGAGCAGATACGCAGTATTTT.

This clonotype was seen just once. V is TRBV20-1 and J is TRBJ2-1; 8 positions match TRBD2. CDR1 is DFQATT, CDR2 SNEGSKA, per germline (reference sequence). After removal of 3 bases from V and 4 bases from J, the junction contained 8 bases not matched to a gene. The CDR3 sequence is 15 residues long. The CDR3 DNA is TGCAGTGCTAGTAAGGGACTAGGGAAATACAATGAGCAGTTCTTC. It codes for CSASKGLGKYNEQFF.

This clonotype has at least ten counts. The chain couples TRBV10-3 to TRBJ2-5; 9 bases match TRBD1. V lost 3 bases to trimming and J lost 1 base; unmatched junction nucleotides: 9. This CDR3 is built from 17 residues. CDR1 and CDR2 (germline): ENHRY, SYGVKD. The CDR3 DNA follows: TGTGCCATCAGTGAAGCCGGGACAGGGTCGATCCAAGAGACCCAGTACTTC. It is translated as CAISEAGTGSIQETQYF.

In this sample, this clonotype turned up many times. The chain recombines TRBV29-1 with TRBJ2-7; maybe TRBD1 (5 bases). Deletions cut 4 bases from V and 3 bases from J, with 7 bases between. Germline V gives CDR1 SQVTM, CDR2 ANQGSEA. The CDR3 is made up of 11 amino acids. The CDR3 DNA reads TGCAGCGTTGGGGGCGGCTACGAGCAGTACTTC. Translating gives CSVGGGYEQYF.

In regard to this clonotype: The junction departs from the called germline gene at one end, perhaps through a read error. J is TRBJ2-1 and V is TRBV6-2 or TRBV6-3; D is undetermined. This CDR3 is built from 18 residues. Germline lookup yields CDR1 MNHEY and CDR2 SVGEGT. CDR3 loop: CASNYSKSKPSSYNEQFF. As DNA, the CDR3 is TGTGCCAGCAATTACTCGAAAAGTAAGCCGAGCTCCTACAATGAGCAGTTCTTC.

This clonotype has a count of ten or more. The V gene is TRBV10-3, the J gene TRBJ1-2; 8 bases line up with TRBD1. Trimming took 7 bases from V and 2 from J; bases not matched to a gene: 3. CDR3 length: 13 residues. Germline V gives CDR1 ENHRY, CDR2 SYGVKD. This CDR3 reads CAITDRENYGYTF. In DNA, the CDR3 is TGTGCCATCACGGACAGGGAAAACTATGGCTACACCTTC.

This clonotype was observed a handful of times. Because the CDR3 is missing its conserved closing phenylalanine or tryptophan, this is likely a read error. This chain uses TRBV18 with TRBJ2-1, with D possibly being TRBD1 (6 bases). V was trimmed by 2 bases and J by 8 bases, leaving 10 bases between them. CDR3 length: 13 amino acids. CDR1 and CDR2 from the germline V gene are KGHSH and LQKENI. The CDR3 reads CASSPSNRDEQFS. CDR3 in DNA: TGTGCCAGCTCACCATCAAACAGGGATGAGCAGTTCTCC.

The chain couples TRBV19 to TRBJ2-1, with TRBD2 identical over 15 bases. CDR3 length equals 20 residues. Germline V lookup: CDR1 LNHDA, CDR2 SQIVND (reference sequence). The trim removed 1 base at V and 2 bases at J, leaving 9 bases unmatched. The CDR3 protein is CASSIGPGLAGGTAYNEQFF. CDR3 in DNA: TGTGCCAGTAGTATAGGCCCGGGACTAGCGGGGGGTACGGCCTACAATGAGCAGTTCTTC.

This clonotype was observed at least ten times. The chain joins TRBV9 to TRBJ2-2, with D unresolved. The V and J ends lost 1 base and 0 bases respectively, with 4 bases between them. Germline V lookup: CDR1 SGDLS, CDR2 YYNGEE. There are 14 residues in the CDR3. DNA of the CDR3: TGTGCCAGCAGCGTATTCGCGAACACCGGGGAGCTGTTTTTT. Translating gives CASSVFANTGELFF.

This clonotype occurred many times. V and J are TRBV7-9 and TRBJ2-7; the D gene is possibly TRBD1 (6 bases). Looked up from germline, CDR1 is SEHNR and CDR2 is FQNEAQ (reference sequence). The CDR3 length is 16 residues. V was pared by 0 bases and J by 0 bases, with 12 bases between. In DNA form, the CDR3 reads TGTGCCAGCAGCTTAGCGGGGGCCGTTAGCTCCTACGAGCAGTACTTC. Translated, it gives CASSLAGAVSSYEQYF. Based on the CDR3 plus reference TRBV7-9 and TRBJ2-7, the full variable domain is DTGVSQNPRHKITKRGQNVTFRCDPISEHNRLYWYRQTLGQGPEFLTYFQNEAQLEKSRLLSDRFSAERPKGSFSTLEIQRTEQGDSAMYLCASSLAGAVSSYEQYFGPGTRLTVT.

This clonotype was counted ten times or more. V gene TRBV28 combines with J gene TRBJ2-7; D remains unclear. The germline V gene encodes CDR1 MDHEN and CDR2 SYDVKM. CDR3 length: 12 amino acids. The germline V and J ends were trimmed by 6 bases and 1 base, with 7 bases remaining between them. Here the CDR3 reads CASRGKSYEQYF. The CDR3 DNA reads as TGTGCCAGCAGGGGTAAATCCTACGAGCAGTACTTC.

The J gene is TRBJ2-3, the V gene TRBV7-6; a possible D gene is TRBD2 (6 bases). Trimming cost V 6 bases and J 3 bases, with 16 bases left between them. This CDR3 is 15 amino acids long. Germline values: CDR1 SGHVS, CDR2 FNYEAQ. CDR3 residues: CASRGIWGETDTQYF. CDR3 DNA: TGTGCCAGCAGGGGGATCTGGGGGGAAACAGATACGCAGTATTTT. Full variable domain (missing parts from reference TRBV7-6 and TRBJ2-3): GAGVSQSPRYKVTKRGQDVALRCDPISGHVSLYWYRQALGQGPEFLTYFNYEAQQDKSGLPNDRFSAERPEGSISTLTIQRTEQRDSAMYRCASRGIWGETDTQYFGPGTRLTVL.

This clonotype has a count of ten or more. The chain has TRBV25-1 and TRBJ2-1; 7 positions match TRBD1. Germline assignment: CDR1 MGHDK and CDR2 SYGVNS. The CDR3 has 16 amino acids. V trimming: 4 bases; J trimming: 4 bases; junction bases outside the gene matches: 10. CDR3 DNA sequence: TGTGCCAGCAGTGGGAACAGGGGCCCTATTTACAATGAGCAGTTCTTC. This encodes CASSGNRGPIYNEQFF.

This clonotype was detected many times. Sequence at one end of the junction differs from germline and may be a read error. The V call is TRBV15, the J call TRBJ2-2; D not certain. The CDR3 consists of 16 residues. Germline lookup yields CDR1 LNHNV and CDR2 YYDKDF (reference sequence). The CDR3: CATSRLSPLNAGELFF. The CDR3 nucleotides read TGTGCCACCAGCAGACTAAGCCCACTGAACGCCGGGGAGCTGTTTTTT. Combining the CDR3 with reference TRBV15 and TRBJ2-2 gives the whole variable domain DAMVIQNPRYQVTQFGKPVTLSCSQTLNHNVMYWYQQKSSQAPKLLFHYYDKDFNNEADTPDNFQSRRPNTSFCFLDIRSPGLGDTAMYLCATSRLSPLNAGELFFGEGSRLTVL.

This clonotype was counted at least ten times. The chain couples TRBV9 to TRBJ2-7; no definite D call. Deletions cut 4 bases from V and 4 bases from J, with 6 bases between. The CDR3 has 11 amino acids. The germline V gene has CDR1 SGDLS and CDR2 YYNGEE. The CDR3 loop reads CASSNGYEQYF. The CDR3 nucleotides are TGTGCCAGCAGCAACGGTTACGAGCAGTACTTC. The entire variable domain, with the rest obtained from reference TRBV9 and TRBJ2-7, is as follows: DSGVTQTPKHLITATGQRVTLRCSPRSGDLSVYWYQQSLDQGLQFLIQYYNGEERAKGNILERFSAQQFPDLHSELNLSSLELGDSALYFCASSNGYEQYFGPGTRLTVT.

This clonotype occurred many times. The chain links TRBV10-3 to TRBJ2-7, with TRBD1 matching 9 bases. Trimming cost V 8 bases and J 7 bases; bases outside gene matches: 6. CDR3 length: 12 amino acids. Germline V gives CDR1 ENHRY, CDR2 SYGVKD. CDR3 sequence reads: CAIGPTGGEQYF. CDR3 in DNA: TGTGCCATCGGCCCGACAGGGGGTGAGCAGTACTTC.

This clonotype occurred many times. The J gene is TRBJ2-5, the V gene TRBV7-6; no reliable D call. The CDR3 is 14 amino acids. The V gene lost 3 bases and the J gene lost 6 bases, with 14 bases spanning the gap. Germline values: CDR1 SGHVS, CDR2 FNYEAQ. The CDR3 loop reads CASSLDPASKTQYF. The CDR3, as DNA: TGTGCCAGCAGCTTGGACCCCGCCAGCAAGACCCAGTACTTC.

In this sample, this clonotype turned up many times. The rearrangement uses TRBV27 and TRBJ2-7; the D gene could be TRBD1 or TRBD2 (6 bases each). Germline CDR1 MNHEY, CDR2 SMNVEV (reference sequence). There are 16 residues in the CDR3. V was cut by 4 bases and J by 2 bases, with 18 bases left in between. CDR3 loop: CASSSIGGRQTYEQYF. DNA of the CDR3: TGTGCCAGCAGTTCTATTGGGGGGCGACAGACCTACGAGCAGTACTTC.

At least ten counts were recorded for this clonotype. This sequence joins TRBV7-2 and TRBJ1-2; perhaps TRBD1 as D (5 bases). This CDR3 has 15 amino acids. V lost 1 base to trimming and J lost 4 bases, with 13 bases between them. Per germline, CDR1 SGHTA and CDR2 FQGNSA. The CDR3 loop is CASSLEEGTSYGYTF. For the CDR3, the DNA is TGTGCCAGCAGCTTAGAGGAGGGGACCTCCTATGGCTACACCTTC. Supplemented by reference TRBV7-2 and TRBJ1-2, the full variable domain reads GAGVSQSPSNKVTEKGKDVELRCDPISGHTALYWYRQSLGQGLEFLIYFQGNSAPDKSGLPSDRFSAERTGGSVSTLTIQRTQQEDSAVYLCASSLEEGTSYGYTFGSGTRLTVV.

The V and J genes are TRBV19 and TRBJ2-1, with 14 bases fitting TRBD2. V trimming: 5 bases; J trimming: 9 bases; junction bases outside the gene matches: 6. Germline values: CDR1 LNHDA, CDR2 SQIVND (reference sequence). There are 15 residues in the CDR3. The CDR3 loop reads CASSFRGTSGGEQFF. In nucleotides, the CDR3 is TGTGCCAGTAGTTTCAGAGGGACTAGCGGGGGTGAGCAGTTCTTC.

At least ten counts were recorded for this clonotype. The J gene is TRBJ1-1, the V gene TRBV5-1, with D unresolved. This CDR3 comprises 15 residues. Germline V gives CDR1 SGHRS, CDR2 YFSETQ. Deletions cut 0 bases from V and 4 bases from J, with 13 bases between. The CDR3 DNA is TGCGCCAGCAGCTTGGGACCCGGGGAGGGCACTGAAGCTTTCTTT. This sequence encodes CASSLGPGEGTEAFF.